The rows below give T cell receptor beta chains drawn from one sample of a study of beta chain features in type 1 diabetes. The protocol was immunoSEQ multiplex PCR, while the TCRdb copy is restricted to in-frame clones and leaves out a portion. The profile covers around 340,000 clones, with roughly 21% appearing a single time and roughly 0.045% taken by the ten largest. Sequenced material: naive CD4+ T cells from blood. These receptors originate from a woman in her late teens or twenties in good health. The conserved cysteine and the conserved F or W are not part of the CDR3 here.

TRBV13	ASRKAGGAYEQY
TRBV18	ASSPQSQGYEQY
TRBV7-9	ASTLGVGSYEQY
TRBV19	ASSTPRSSSYNEQF
TRBV14	ASSQSKGGETQY
TRBV15	ATKGGLVGETQY
TRBV2	ASRTGTTNTGELF
TRBV27	ASSLTGFGYT
TRBV5-1	ASSSGLAGFTSYNEQF
TRBV5-1	ASTQGQGKETQY
TRBV2	ASTSGANVLT
TRBV30	AWSLTGSRETQY
TRBV5-1	ASSLDSSTDTQY
TRBV20-1	SAPGDTEAF
TRBV7-9	ASSLRGWSRNEQY
TRBV5-6	ASSPRYTPRDTQY
TRBV27	ASSLTGGGTEAF
TRBV7-6	ASSLVGLVTDTQY
TRBV5-1	ASSLVPSVRETQY
TRBV5-1	ASSLVGEDTEAF
TRBV27	ASSPGRAYGYT
TRBV19	ASSIGQGRSEKLF
TRBV7-2	ASSLRARGGEAF
TRBV30	AWSGPQGFSNQPQH
TRBV4-1	ASSQEHSSFYGYT
TRBV9	ASREQGPDTQY
TRBV9	ASSVDAGTSVFDTQY
TRBV2	ASSEEGARPIQY
TRBV18	ASSPVDRATNTGELF
TRBV18	ASSRNQRDRGQETQY
TRBV27	ASSLGAGGEF
TRBV10-3	AIRGQGGSPLH
TRBV15	ATSTPTNYGYT
TRBV9	ASSVEVAGGKYEQF
TRBV5-1	ASSFGDTYSGANVLT
TRBV29-1	SVEKGAGQPQH
TRBV4-1	ASSQGSGAETQY
TRBV4-1	ASSPSKGYRGDQPQH
TRBV7-2	ASSFGGGTDTQY
TRBV25-1	ASSLRDRVNEQY
TRBV4-1	ASSRQGVAIQY
TRBV4-3	ASSQLSSGLALSKQY
TRBV27	ASKRGAGGDEQF
TRBV25-1	ASSEPPRETQY
TRBV5-4	ASSLARDSHTEAF
TRBV30	AHTGTGATTDTQY
TRBV2	ASSLVGTFYEQF
TRBV5-1	ASSLRRETTEAF
TRBV6-5	ASSYSRQGIYGYT
TRBV18	ASSPPGQGSTGELF